What follows describes a single T cell receptor (beta chain). Its antigen is not identified. This record comes from a study of T cells expressing NK-cell markers. The cDNA for TCR beta came from 5'RACE template switching with UMIs. TCRdb processed the 5' RACE reads again and assigns one entry to each CDR3 protein, with no DNA. The sample yields over 350,000 distinct CDR3 sequences, of which the top ten take up about 10%. General study points: There remained a lack of clarity about HCMV specificity of expanded NKG2C+ T cell clones.

Germline values: CDR1 DFQATT, CDR2 SNEGSKA (reference sequence). This CDR3 has 14 amino acids. The specimen sequenced was blood T cells: a sorted CD56 or NKG2C T cell subset, CD4+ or CD8+ T cells, or bulk PBMC T cells (not recorded which). The chain is built from TRBV20-1 and TRBJ2-1. This clonotype originated in a woman in her fifties or sixties in good health. CDR3 sequence: CSARGGSSYNEQFF.